One and the same sample provided the 12 T cell receptor beta chains below, sequenced in a study of cytotoxic CD8 clonotypes in ibrutinib-treated CLL. Produced via immunoSEQ multiplex PCR; TCRdb's table is partial and in-frame only. The table lists about 72,000 clones, roughly two thirds of them singletons, with approximately 5.2% in the top ten. The sample in question was PBMCs, obtained after 12 months of ibrutinib treatment. The receptor source for this set is a human donor with chronic lymphocytic leukemia.

In this sample, this clone turned up a few times. The chain uses TRBV25-1 and TRBJ1-3; no definite D call. Germline V gene lookup returns CDR1 MGHDK and CDR2 SYGVNS. V was clipped by 8 bases and J by 3 bases, with 8 bases between them. This CDR3 is built from 12 residues. DNA of the CDR3: TGTGCCAGCTCGAACCTTGGAAACACCATATATTTT. Its translation is CASSNLGNTIYF.

The V gene is TRBV10-3, the J gene TRBJ2-7; 7 nucleotides agree with TRBD1. The CDR3 has 14 residues. V trimming: 6 bases; J trimming: 3 bases; junction bases outside the gene matches: 8. CDR1 and CDR2 from the germline V gene are ENHRY and SYGVKD. CDR3 bases: TGTGCCATCAGATTAGACAGGGCGAGCTACGAGCAGTACTTC. Amino acids: CAIRLDRASYEQYF.

This chain links TRBV7-9 with TRBJ1-1, with TRBD1 identical over 7 bases. Per the germline V gene, CDR1 is SEHNR and CDR2 is FQNEAQ (reference sequence). J lost 3 bases, V lost 11 bases, and 6 bases had no gene match. The CDR3 is 12 residues long. CDR3 in DNA: TGTGCCCAGGCCAGGGGGGACACTGAAGCTTTCTTT. It yields the protein CAQARGDTEAFF.

This chain joins TRBV12-2 and TRBJ1-6; the table's D call, TRBD1, has no DNA check behind it. TRBV12-2 is termed a pseudogene. This CDR3 is built from 16 residues. Here the CDR3 DNA reads TGTGCAAGTCGCTTAGTGAAGACAGGAGAAAATTCACCCCTCCACTTT. It encodes CASRLVKTGENSPLHF.

This CDR3 is CASSPSQVDRAYGYTF. The CDR3 nucleotides read TGCGCCAGCAGCCCCTCTCAGGTCGACAGAGCCTATGGCTACACCTTC. V and J are TRBV4-3 and TRBJ1-2, with D possibly being TRBD1 (5 bases). Trimming removed 4 bases from V and 4 bases from J, with 19 bases in between. Per the germline V gene, CDR1 is LGHNA and CDR2 is YSLEER. The CDR3 totals 16 residues.

By share of the sample, this clone is medium-sized. The V call is TRBV9, the J call TRBJ2-1, with TRBD1 identical over 7 bases. Trimming cost V 0 bases and J 4 bases; bases outside gene matches: 7. The CDR3 length is 16 residues. Germline-derived CDR1 and CDR2 are SGDLS and YYNGEE. As DNA, the CDR3 is TGTGCCAGCAGCGTAGGTGGGGACAGCCTATACAATGAGCAGTTCTTC. This gives the protein CASSVGGDSLYNEQFF.

This clone was observed once. The rearrangement joins TRBV7-2 to TRBJ1-5; 11 bases line up with TRBD1. J gave up 10 bases and V 4 bases, and 9 bases lay outside the gene matches. The length of the CDR3 is 15 residues. Germline assignment: CDR1 SGHTA and CDR2 FQGNSA. The CDR3 DNA reads TGTGCCAGCAGCTCGTCCCGGGACAGGGGGTCACCCCAGCATTTT. It encodes CASSSSRDRGSPQHF.

This rearrangement joins TRBV4-3 to TRBJ2-3, with 11 positions matching TRBD2. CDR3 length equals 14 residues. The germline CDR1 and CDR2 sequences are LGHNA and YSLEER. After removal of 3 bases from V and 5 bases from J, the junction contained 1 base not matched to a gene. The CDR3 is CASSQTSGVDTQYF. CDR3 bases: TGCGCCAGCAGCCAGACTAGCGGGGTAGATACGCAGTATTTT.

This rearrangement joins TRBV27 to TRBJ1-1; no clear D gene. The CDR3 extends over 13 amino acids. V was pared by 3 bases and J by 1 base, with 6 bases between. Germline lookup yields CDR1 MNHEY and CDR2 SMNVEV (reference sequence). CDR3 in DNA: TGTGCCAGCAGTTTCCGATGGAACACTGAAGCTTTCTTT. This codes for CASSFRWNTEAFF.

CDR3 residues: CASSYGLAGATDTQYF. The CDR3 bases are TGTGCCAGCAGCTATGGACTAGCGGGGGCTACAGATACGCAGTATTTT. This chain uses TRBV7-8 with TRBJ2-3, with 13 bases aligning to TRBD2. The J segment lost 3 bases and the V segment lost 4 bases, leaving 4 bases of the junction unmatched. In germline, CDR1 is SGHVS, CDR2 FQNEAQ. This CDR3 is 16 amino acids long.

The chain combines TRBV9 with TRBJ1-4; 7 bases agree with TRBD1. Germline V gene data show CDR1 as SGDLS and CDR2 as YYNGEE. Unmatched junction bases numbered 2, after V lost 2 bases and J lost 4 bases. CDR3 length: 14 amino acids. As DNA, the CDR3 is TGTGCCAGCAGCGTGGGACAGAGTAATGAAAAACTGTTTTTT. It yields the protein CASSVGQSNEKLFF.

The sample holds a few counts of this clone. The chain has TRBV18 and TRBJ1-5, with D hard to call. The CDR3 runs to 14 residues. Trimming pared 3 bases from V and 0 bases from J, leaving 6 bases between. CDR1 is KGHSH, CDR2 LQKENI, per germline. CDR3 loop: CASSPLASNQPQHF. The CDR3, as DNA: TGTGCCAGCTCACCTCTTGCTAGCAATCAGCCCCAGCATTTT.